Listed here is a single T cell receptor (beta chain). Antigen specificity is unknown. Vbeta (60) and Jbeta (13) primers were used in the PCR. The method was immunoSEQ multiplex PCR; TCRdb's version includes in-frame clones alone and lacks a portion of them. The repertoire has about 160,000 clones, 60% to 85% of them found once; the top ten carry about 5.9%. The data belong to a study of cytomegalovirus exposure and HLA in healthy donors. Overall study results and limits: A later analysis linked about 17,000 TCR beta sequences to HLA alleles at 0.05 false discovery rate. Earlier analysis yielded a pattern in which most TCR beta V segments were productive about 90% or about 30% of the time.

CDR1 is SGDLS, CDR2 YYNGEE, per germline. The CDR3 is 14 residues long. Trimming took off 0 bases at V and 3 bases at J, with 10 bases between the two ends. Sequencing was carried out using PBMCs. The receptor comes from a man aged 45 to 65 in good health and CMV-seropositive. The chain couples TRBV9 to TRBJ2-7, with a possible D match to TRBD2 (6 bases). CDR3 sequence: CASSVGRAGYEQYF. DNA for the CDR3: TGTGCCAGCAGCGTAGGGAGGGCGGGCTACGAGCAGTACTTC.